Sequencing of this TCR beta chain was carried out in a study of OX40 agonist ivuxolimab in advanced cancers. The wider study: Two cutaneous melanoma patients and one hepatocellular carcinoma patient, three in all, had partial responses. Findings of the study overall: Clones of CD4+ and CD8+ blood T cells grew by week 6 at doses of 0.1 to 3.0 mg/kg.

Enrollment shut out patients with autoimmune disease history or systemic immunosuppression. The CDR3 runs 16 residues. Trimming took 4 bases from V and 1 from J, leaving 17 bases between them. Looked up from germline, CDR1 is PRHDT and CDR2 is FYEKMQ (reference sequence). Measured with immunoSEQ multiplex PCR; TCRdb has only the in-frame clones, and not every one. In the table there are roughly 66,000 clones, 75% to 85% of which are singletons. In the case of this clone: What it binds is unknown.

The specimen comprised CD4+ or CD8+ T cells sorted from blood, sampled in a trial of the OX40 agonist ivuxolimab. This TCR was sampled from an adult with an advanced solid tumor such as melanoma, head and neck, liver or kidney cancer. The V and J genes are TRBV13 and TRBJ2-7; perhaps TRBD2 as D (7 bases). This CDR3 reads CASSSRGGDISYEQYF. DNA for the CDR3: TGTGCCAGCAGCTCGCGGGGAGGGGACATATCCTACGAGCAGTACTTC.